Below, 21 T cell receptor beta chains from the same sample are listed, as sequenced in a study of long-term antiretroviral therapy in people with HIV. Sequencing relied on immunoSEQ assay v3.0, run at survey level. Assay: immunoSEQ multiplex PCR; the TCRdb copy retains only in-frame clones and omits some. The data show about 34,000 clones, around 94% seen once. Source: unsorted PBMCs, taken more than 5 years after starting antiretroviral therapy. All receptors derive from a woman aged 50 to 65 with HIV.

The chain has TRBV5-1 and TRBJ2-2; D unresolved. CDR3 size: 13 residues. V lost 2 bases and J 3 bases, leaving 5 bases between the germline ends. Looked up from germline, CDR1 is SGHRS and CDR2 is YFSETQ. CDR3 loop: CASSLRDTGELFF. CDR3 DNA sequence: TGCGCCAGCAGCTTAAGAGACACCGGGGAGCTGTTTTTT.

The gene calls are TRBV2 and TRBJ1-3; no clear D. CDR1 is SNHLY, CDR2 FYNNEI, per germline. V was pared by 6 bases and J by 0 bases, with 12 bases between. CDR3 length: 15 residues. DNA of the CDR3: TGTGCCAGCAGGGTTACAGTGGCCTCTGGAAACACCATATATTTT. Its translation is CASRVTVASGNTIYF.

The genes are TRBV5-4 and TRBJ2-1; 9 positions agree with TRBD2. CDR3 length equals 13 residues. Germline V CDR1 and CDR2: SGHNT, YYREEE (reference sequence). Trimming at V came to 2 bases and at J to 8 bases, leaving 2 bases not matched to a gene. CDR3 in amino acids: CASSLGGRDEQFF. In DNA form, the CDR3 reads TGTGCCAGCAGCTTAGGCGGGAGGGATGAGCAGTTCTTC.

The CDR3 loop is CASSPGLFVSYEQYF. CDR3 nucleotide sequence: TGCGCCAGCAGCCCCGGCCTCTTTGTTTCCTACGAGCAGTACTTC. The chain joins TRBV5-1 to TRBJ2-7, with no clear D. This CDR3 has 15 amino acids. Trimming stripped 4 bases from V and 1 base from J, with 15 bases between. The germline V gene encodes CDR1 SGHRS and CDR2 YFSETQ.

The V gene is TRBV11-3, the J gene TRBJ2-6; no reliable D call. CDR1 is SGHNT and CDR2 is YENEEA in the germline V gene. Deletions cut 4 bases from V and 2 bases from J, with 18 bases between. The CDR3 runs 18 residues. The CDR3, as DNA: TGTGCCAGCAGCTCCCGACGAATGTCCGCCCCTGGGGCCAACGTCCTGACTTTC. It is translated as CASSSRRMSAPGANVLTF.

This chain uses TRBV5-6 with TRBJ2-1, with 7 bases fitting TRBD2. The CDR3 covers 15 residues. Germline assignment: CDR1 SGHDT and CDR2 YYEEEE. V gave up 1 base and J gave up 5 bases; unmatched junction bases: 6. CDR3 DNA: TGTGCCAGCAGCTTGTCGGGGGGACCTAACAATGAGCAGTTCTTC. This codes for CASSLSGGPNNEQFF.

There are a few counts of this clone. The rearrangement links TRBV6-1 to TRBJ2-6; D is possibly TRBD2 (6 bases). Trimming took 3 bases from V and 6 from J, leaving 12 bases between them. From germline, CDR1 is MNHNS and CDR2 SASEGT. The CDR3 is 15 residues long. CDR3 sequence reads: CASSDRGIAANVLTF. DNA of the CDR3: TGTGCCAGCAGTGACCGGGGGATCGCGGCCAACGTCCTGACTTTC.

This rearrangement joins TRBV6-1 to TRBJ2-4; D gene unclear. Trimming pared 4 bases from V and 1 base from J, leaving 2 bases between. The germline V gene encodes CDR1 MNHNS and CDR2 SASEGT. The CDR3 consists of 12 residues. This chain's CDR3 is CASSGAKNIQYF. The CDR3 DNA reads as TGTGCCAGCAGTGGGGCCAAAAACATTCAGTACTTC.

The chain links TRBV6-6 to TRBJ1-4, with TRBD1 as a possible D gene (5 bases). The CDR3 covers 16 residues. Between the trimmed V and J ends, which lost 7 bases and 5 bases, there was a span of 20 bases. Germline assignment: CDR1 MNHNY and CDR2 SVGAGI (reference sequence). CDR3 bases: TGTGCCAGCACCAATCTTGCTCGGGACGAAAATGAAAAACTGTTTTTT. Translation: CASTNLARDENEKLFF.

The chain employs TRBV27 and TRBJ2-7; D uncertain. The V end lost 6 bases, the J end lost 3 bases, and 9 bases lay between the germline ends. The germline CDR1 and CDR2 sequences are MNHEY and SMNVEV (reference sequence). The CDR3 sequence is 12 residues long. CDR3 loop: CASRRTHYEQYF. The CDR3 DNA reads as TGTGCCAGCAGACGGACCCACTACGAGCAGTACTTC.

The chain combines TRBV7-2 with TRBJ2-1; D is unclear. The V gene's germline CDR1 is SGHTA and CDR2 FQGNSA. This CDR3 has 14 residues. The V end was cut by 2 bases, the J end by 2 bases, with 7 bases between. The CDR3 DNA reads TGTGCCAGCAGCTTAACATCTCCCTACAATGAGCAGTTCTTC. Its translation: CASSLTSPYNEQFF.

This chain connects TRBV7-9 to TRBJ2-1, with D maybe TRBD1 (5 bases). This CDR3 has 16 amino acids. The V gene's germline CDR1 is SEHNR and CDR2 FQNEAQ (reference sequence). The ends were cut back, 5 bases at V and 3 bases at J, with 17 bases in the middle. The CDR3 bases are TGTGCCAGCAGCGTTCCCCAGGGTGGGGTCTACAATGAGCAGTTCTTC. It yields the protein CASSVPQGGVYNEQFF.

J is TRBJ2-5 and V is TRBV19; D not certain. CDR3 length: 15 amino acids. Per germline, CDR1 LNHDA and CDR2 SQIVND (reference sequence). Trimming took off 3 bases at V and 2 bases at J, with 13 bases between the two ends. CDR3 bases: TGTGCCAGTAGTATGTCCCCAGGCTTTCAAGAGACCCAGTACTTC. Amino acid sequence: CASSMSPGFQETQYF.

The chain has TRBV10-3 and TRBJ2-1; TRBD1 aligns across 8 bases. The V segment lost 5 bases and the J segment 7 bases; nucleotides outside the gene matches: 10. Germline-derived CDR1 and CDR2 are ENHRY and SYGVKD. There are 15 residues in the CDR3. CDR3 amino acids: CAISRTGGVKNEQFF. The CDR3 coding sequence is TGTGCCATCAGTCGCACAGGGGGTGTTAAGAATGAGCAGTTCTTC.

J is TRBJ1-2 and V is TRBV19, with 10 bases that match TRBD1. This CDR3 has 12 amino acids. The V gene's germline CDR1 is LNHDA and CDR2 SQIVND (reference sequence). V was clipped by 5 bases and J by 8 bases; unmatched bases: 2. The CDR3 region is CASSRTGGGYTF. The DNA of the CDR3 is TGTGCCAGTAGTCGGACAGGGGGAGGCTACACCTTC.

The rearrangement uses TRBV5-1 and TRBJ1-3; 7 positions agree with TRBD1. Germline values: CDR1 SGHRS, CDR2 YFSETQ. Unmatched junction bases numbered 11, after V lost 4 bases and J lost 7 bases. This CDR3 contains 15 residues. The CDR3 here is CASSTDRARPNTIYF. The CDR3 DNA follows: TGCGCCAGCAGCACCGACAGGGCACGGCCGAACACCATATATTTT.

The V call is TRBV7-2, the J call TRBJ2-4; 7 bases line up with TRBD2. The CDR3 extends over 16 amino acids. CDR1 and CDR2 from the germline V gene are SGHTA and FQGNSA. V shed 5 bases, J shed 4 bases, and the junction held 11 bases outside the gene matches. The chain's CDR3 is CASSPPWAGEKNIQYF. CDR3 nucleotides: TGTGCCAGCAGCCCACCCTGGGCGGGGGAGAAAAACATTCAGTACTTC.

The chain recombines TRBV19 with TRBJ2-7; perhaps D is TRBD1 or TRBD2 (5 bases each). V was clipped by 4 bases and J by 0 bases, with 10 bases between them. CDR3 length equals 14 residues. Germline V gene sequence: CDR1 LNHDA, CDR2 SQIVND (reference sequence). As DNA, the CDR3 is TGTGCCAGTAGTACGGGACGGAGCTCCTACGAGCAGTACTTC. This gives the protein CASSTGRSSYEQYF.

The V call is TRBV12-5, the J call TRBJ2-7, with D tentatively TRBD1 (6 bases). Per the germline V gene, CDR1 is LGHNT and CDR2 is FRNRAP. Trimming took off 1 base at V and 0 bases at J, with 13 bases between the two ends. This CDR3 comprises 16 residues. The CDR3 DNA sequence: TGTGCTAGTGGTTTGGGCACCGGGACACTCTCCTACGAGCAGTACTTC. Residues: CASGLGTGTLSYEQYF.

The chain recombines TRBV9 with TRBJ1-6; no clear D gene. CDR1 and CDR2 from the germline V gene are SGDLS and YYNGEE. Between the trimmed V and J ends, which lost 0 bases and 7 bases, there was a span of 8 bases. This CDR3 has 14 amino acids. CDR3 amino acids: CASSVGSTNSPLHF. CDR3 bases: TGTGCCAGCAGCGTAGGCTCAACCAATTCACCCCTCCACTTT. Full variable domain (remainder filled in from reference TRBV9 and TRBJ1-6): DSGVTQTPKHLITATGQRVTLRCSPRSGDLSVYWYQQSLDQGLQFLIQYYNGEERAKGNILERFSAQQFPDLHSELNLSSLELGDSALYFCASSVGSTNSPLHFGNGTRLTVT.

This clone was seen a single time. J is TRBJ2-3 and V is TRBV5-6; no definite D call. The CDR3 loop spans 15 amino acids. CDR1 and CDR2 from the germline V gene are SGHDT and YYEEEE. The V end lost 4 bases, the J end lost 0 bases, and 12 bases lay between the germline ends. DNA of the CDR3: TGTGCCAGCAGCCTCCCCGAAAGTAGCACAGATACGCAGTATTTT. This encodes CASSLPESSTDTQYF.